This TCR beta chain was obtained from a study of T cells after yellow fever vaccination. Broader study findings: CD4 and CD8 compartments shared a small share of clonotypes, likely from convergent recombination. Clones that expanded after primary vaccination mostly reappeared after the booster (around 96% CD4, 88% CD8).

One entry per CDR3 protein, called by TCRdb with MiXCR from the 5' RACE reads. The table has around 300,000 distinct CDR3 sequences, about 4% seen once; the top ten hold around 24%. This clonotype was counted a few times. Its matching antigen is unknown. Specimen: PBMCs, collected 5 days after the yellow fever booster vaccination. The source is a man younger than 35 who received the YFV17D yellow fever vaccine.

As DNA, the CDR3 is TGTGCCAGCCAGGACAGGGAGGGAGACACCATATATTTT. Its protein product is CASQDREGDTIYF. V is TRBV3-1 and J is TRBJ1-3; 8 bases fit TRBD1. The trim removed 8 bases at V and 8 bases at J, leaving 8 bases unmatched. There are 13 residues in the CDR3. Germline assignment: CDR1 LGHDT and CDR2 YNNKEL (reference sequence).